These T cell receptor beta chains were read from a single sample in a study of metastatic and nonmetastatic thyroid tumors. From the PCR reads, TCRdb re-called clones with MiXCR. The sample has about 17,000 clones; approximately 29% are singletons. What was sequenced was tumor tissue. The receptors stem from a male donor with papillary thyroid cancer or a benign thyroid nodule (not recorded which). Some clones in this sample may be carry-over from other donors' samples. The CDR3 runs from the conserved cysteine through the conserved F or W. Each record gives: CDR3 length, D gene, V gene, J gene, clone size, CDR3 DNA, CDR3 protein. A D gene is named only where the DNA matches it firmly. Clone size is stated in some rows and not others, as once, few, many or a class when expanded.

CDR3 length: 11
D gene: NA
V gene: TRBV7-2
J gene: TRBJ2-1
clone size: few
CDR3 DNA: TGTGCCAGCAGCTTAGTGGTTGGGCAGTTCTTC
CDR3 protein: CASSLVVGQFF

CDR3 length: 17
D gene: TRBD2
V gene: TRBV11-2
J gene: TRBJ2-1
clone size: many
CDR3 DNA: TGTGCCAGCAGCTTGGGGTCTTTGCTAGCGGGAGTTCATGAGCAGTTCTTC
CDR3 protein: CASSLGSLLAGVHEQFF

CDR3 length: 14
D gene: NA
V gene: TRBV4-2
J gene: TRBJ2-1
clone size: NA
CDR3 DNA: TGTGCCAGCAGCCAAGTGGGCGAAGCTAATGAGCAGTTCTTC
CDR3 protein: CASSQVGEANEQFF

CDR3 length: 17
D gene: TRBD2
V gene: TRBV20-1
J gene: TRBJ2-3
clone size: NA
CDR3 DNA: TGCAGTGCTAGAGATATCTCTAGCGGAAAGAGAGCGTATACGCAGTATTTT
CDR3 protein: CSARDISSGKRAYTQYF

CDR3 length: 15
D gene: TRBD1
V gene: TRBV11-3
J gene: TRBJ1-1
clone size: medium-sized
CDR3 DNA: TGTGCCAGCAGCTCCCACGGGACAGCGAACACTGAAGCTTTCTTT
CDR3 protein: CASSSHGTANTEAFF

CDR3 length: 15
D gene: NA
V gene: TRBV4-1
J gene: TRBJ2-7
clone size: NA
CDR3 DNA: TGCGCCAGCAGCCTCTTCCGGGACACCACCTACGAGCAGTACTTC
CDR3 protein: CASSLFRDTTYEQYF

CDR3 length: 15
D gene: TRBD2
V gene: TRBV7-2
J gene: TRBJ2-1
clone size: NA
CDR3 DNA: TGTGCCAGCAGCCCGGGACTAGCGGGAGCGAATGAGCAGTTCTTC
CDR3 protein: CASSPGLAGANEQFF

CDR3 length: 16
D gene: NA
V gene: TRBV5-1
J gene: TRBJ1-2
clone size: medium-sized
CDR3 DNA: TGCGCCAGCAGCTTGGGGCAGGGCGAGCTCCTATTTGGCTACACCTTC
CDR3 protein: CASSLGQGELLFGYTF

CDR3 length: 15
D gene: TRBD2
V gene: TRBV3-1
J gene: TRBJ2-1
clone size: NA
CDR3 DNA: TGTGCCAGCAGCCAGGGACTAGCGGGGGGGAATGAGCAGCTCTTC
CDR3 protein: CASSQGLAGGNEQLF

CDR3 length: 14
D gene: NA
V gene: TRBV27
J gene: TRBJ1-1
clone size: medium-sized
CDR3 DNA: TGTGCCAGCAGCTATACAGGGAGGCCCACTGAAGCTTTCTTT
CDR3 protein: CASSYTGRPTEAFF

CDR3 length: 15
D gene: NA
V gene: TRBV6-2/TRBV6-3
J gene: TRBJ2-1
clone size: few
CDR3 DNA: TGTGCCAGCAGGGGTTGGGGGGCTAGCGACAATGAGCAGTTCTTC
CDR3 protein: CASRGWGASDNEQFF

CDR3 length: 15
D gene: NA
V gene: TRBV7-2
J gene: TRBJ2-7
clone size: NA
CDR3 DNA: TGTGCCAGCAACTTAGTTGTCGGTAGAGAAGATACCCAGTACTTC
CDR3 protein: CASNLVVGREDTQYF

CDR3 length: 14
D gene: NA
V gene: TRBV11-2
J gene: TRBJ2-1
clone size: few
CDR3 DNA: TGTGCCAGCAGCCGTGACCCCCGGGGCAATGAGCAGTTCTTC
CDR3 protein: CASSRDPRGNEQFF

CDR3 length: 10
D gene: NA
V gene: TRBV28
J gene: TRBJ2-7
clone size: few
CDR3 DNA: TGTGCCAGCGGGGGGAGAGGGGTATACTTC
CDR3 protein: CASGGRGVYF

CDR3 length: 16
D gene: NA
V gene: TRBV14
J gene: TRBJ1-4
clone size: NA
CDR3 DNA: TGTGCCAGCAGCCAAGCTTTTGGCCGGCGTAATGAAAAACTGTTTTTT
CDR3 protein: CASSQAFGRRNEKLFF

CDR3 length: 18
D gene: TRBD1
V gene: TRBV6-6
J gene: TRBJ1-2
clone size: many
CDR3 DNA: TGTGCCAGCAGTTACTACCTGTGGGGACAGGGGGTTAACTATGGCTACACCTTC
CDR3 protein: CASSYYLWGQGVNYGYTF

CDR3 length: 13
D gene: NA
V gene: TRBV12-3/TRBV12-4
J gene: TRBJ2-7
clone size: NA
CDR3 DNA: TGTGCCTGCAGTTTAGCGCAAGTGCACGAGAAGTACTTC
CDR3 protein: CACSLAQVHEKYF

CDR3 length: 16
D gene: TRBD1
V gene: TRBV18
J gene: TRBJ2-7
clone size: NA
CDR3 DNA: TGTGCCAGCTCACCCCCTGGGACAGGGGCTACCTACGAGCAGTACTTC
CDR3 protein: CASSPPGTGATYEQYF

CDR3 length: 21
D gene: NA
V gene: TRBV6-9
J gene: TRBJ1-5
clone size: medium-sized
CDR3 DNA: TGTGCCAGCAGGTCTATGGGGCTACGAACAGGCCACTCGAATAGCAATCAGCCCCAGCATTTT
CDR3 protein: CASRSMGLRTGHSNSNQPQHF

CDR3 length: 14
D gene: NA
V gene: TRBV3-1
J gene: TRBJ2-7
clone size: many
CDR3 DNA: TGTGCCAGCAGCCAAGATGCTAGTACCCACGAGCAGTACTTC
CDR3 protein: CASSQDASTHEQYF

CDR3 length: 15
D gene: TRBD2
V gene: TRBV12-3/TRBV12-4
J gene: TRBJ2-3
clone size: medium-sized
CDR3 DNA: TGTGCCAGCAGTTTGGACCTCGGGAGGACAGATACGCAGTATTTT
CDR3 protein: CASSLDLGRTDTQYF

CDR3 length: 15
D gene: NA
V gene: TRBV28
J gene: TRBJ2-1
clone size: few
CDR3 DNA: TGTGCCAGCAGGCGAGACCCGAGCTCCTACAATGAGCAGTTCTTC
CDR3 protein: CASRRDPSSYNEQFF

CDR3 length: 14
D gene: NA
V gene: TRBV6-2/TRBV6-3
J gene: TRBJ2-5
clone size: many
CDR3 DNA: TGTGCCAGCAGTCAAACACAGTACCAAGAGACCCAGTACTTC
CDR3 protein: CASSQTQYQETQYF

CDR3 length: 15
D gene: TRBD1
V gene: TRBV5-1
J gene: TRBJ2-1
clone size: medium-sized
CDR3 DNA: TGCGCCAGCAGCCCGGGACAGGGATATTCCCATGAGCAGTTCTTC
CDR3 protein: CASSPGQGYSHEQFF

CDR3 length: 15
D gene: NA
V gene: TRBV30
J gene: TRBJ1-3
clone size: NA
CDR3 DNA: TGTGCCTGGGGCCGTCGGGGGAGCACTGGAAACACCATATATTTT
CDR3 protein: CAWGRRGSTGNTIYF

CDR3 length: 16
D gene: TRBD2
V gene: TRBV6-4
J gene: TRBJ2-1
clone size: few
CDR3 DNA: TGTGCCAGCAGTGAGACCGGGACTAGCGGCTACAATGAGCAGTTCTTC
CDR3 protein: CASSETGTSGYNEQFF

CDR3 length: 14
D gene: TRBD2
V gene: TRBV19
J gene: TRBJ2-3
clone size: few
CDR3 DNA: TGTGCCAGTATCAAAGCGGGAGGCACAGATACGCAGTATTTT
CDR3 protein: CASIKAGGTDTQYF

CDR3 length: 13
D gene: TRBD2
V gene: TRBV5-1
J gene: TRBJ2-1
clone size: many
CDR3 DNA: TGCGCCAGCAGCGAGGGACTAGTCTATGAGCAGTTCTTC
CDR3 protein: CASSEGLVYEQFF

CDR3 length: 12
D gene: NA
V gene: TRBV6-2/TRBV6-3
J gene: TRBJ1-1
clone size: few
CDR3 DNA: TGTGCCAGCAGTTACGGACCCGCCAAAGCTTTCTTT
CDR3 protein: CASSYGPAKAFF

CDR3 length: 14
D gene: NA
V gene: TRBV12-3/TRBV12-4
J gene: TRBJ1-5
clone size: few
CDR3 DNA: TGTGCCAGCATTTTCGCCCAGGAGAATCATCCCCAGCATTTT
CDR3 protein: CASIFAQENHPQHF

CDR3 length: 15
D gene: NA
V gene: TRBV20-1
J gene: TRBJ2-5
clone size: NA
CDR3 DNA: TGCAGTGCTAGAGTGGCCGGGTGGACCCAAGAGACCCAGTACTTC
CDR3 protein: CSARVAGWTQETQYF

CDR3 length: 12
D gene: NA
V gene: TRBV2
J gene: TRBJ1-5
clone size: few
CDR3 DNA: TGTGCCAGCAGTGAATACCCCCCAGTTCAGCATTTT
CDR3 protein: CASSEYPPVQHF

CDR3 length: 16
D gene: TRBD2
V gene: TRBV11-2
J gene: TRBJ2-1
clone size: NA
CDR3 DNA: TGTGCCAGCAGTCTGCTGGGAGGGCACTCCTACAATGAGCAGTTCTTC
CDR3 protein: CASSLLGGHSYNEQFF

CDR3 length: 13
D gene: NA
V gene: TRBV12-3/TRBV12-4
J gene: TRBJ2-7
clone size: NA
CDR3 DNA: TGTGCCAGCAGCCGATCACACTCCTCCGAGCAGTACTTC
CDR3 protein: CASSRSHSSEQYF

CDR3 length: 15
D gene: NA
V gene: TRBV28
J gene: TRBJ1-5
clone size: many
CDR3 DNA: TGTGCCAGCAGTTCCCTGCGCAGGGTTAATCAGCCCCAGCATTTT
CDR3 protein: CASSSLRRVNQPQHF

CDR3 length: 13
D gene: TRBD2
V gene: TRBV5-1
J gene: TRBJ2-5
clone size: NA
CDR3 DNA: TGCGCCAGCAGCCTAGCGGGACGGGAGACCCAGTACTTC
CDR3 protein: CASSLAGRETQYF

CDR3 length: 15
D gene: NA
V gene: TRBV11-2
J gene: TRBJ2-5
clone size: NA
CDR3 DNA: TGTGCCAGCAGCTCGACACGGGGGAAACAAGAGACCCAGTACTTC
CDR3 protein: CASSSTRGKQETQYF

CDR3 length: 15
D gene: TRBD1
V gene: TRBV19
J gene: TRBJ1-5
clone size: NA
CDR3 DNA: TGTGCCAGTAGGTTACGCGGGACAGGGAGTCAGCCCCAGCATTTT
CDR3 protein: CASRLRGTGSQPQHF

CDR3 length: 13
D gene: NA
V gene: TRBV2
J gene: TRBJ2-5
clone size: many
CDR3 DNA: TGTGCCAGCAGCCCGGCGAGGGGAGAGACCCAGTACTTC
CDR3 protein: CASSPARGETQYF

CDR3 length: 14
D gene: NA
V gene: TRBV12-3/TRBV12-4
J gene: TRBJ2-7
clone size: NA
CDR3 DNA: TGTGCCAGCAGTTTAGGTGGGGGCGGCTACGAGCAGTACTTC
CDR3 protein: CASSLGGGGYEQYF

CDR3 length: 15
D gene: TRBD2
V gene: TRBV5-1
J gene: TRBJ2-7
clone size: NA
CDR3 DNA: TGCGCCAGCAGTAGCATGGCGGGAGGGAACTACGAGCAGTACTTC
CDR3 protein: CASSSMAGGNYEQYF

CDR3 length: 15
D gene: TRBD1
V gene: TRBV15
J gene: TRBJ2-1
clone size: many
CDR3 DNA: TGTGCCACCAGCTTCCGGGACAGGTCTAACAATGAGCAGTTCTTC
CDR3 protein: CATSFRDRSNNEQFF

CDR3 length: 14
D gene: TRBD2
V gene: TRBV25-1
J gene: TRBJ2-1
clone size: many
CDR3 DNA: TGTGCCAGCAGTTTAAGCGGGAGGTACAATGAGCAGTTCTTC
CDR3 protein: CASSLSGRYNEQFF

CDR3 length: 16
D gene: NA
V gene: TRBV12-3/TRBV12-4
J gene: TRBJ2-2
clone size: many
CDR3 DNA: TGTGCCAGCAGGAGAACCGGGACGGGAAACACCGGGGAGCTGTTTTTT
CDR3 protein: CASRRTGTGNTGELFF

CDR3 length: 16
D gene: NA
V gene: TRBV5-5
J gene: TRBJ1-6
clone size: NA
CDR3 DNA: TGTGCCAGCAGCTTGGTGTGGAGGGGGTCGAATTCACCCCTCCACTTT
CDR3 protein: CASSLVWRGSNSPLHF

CDR3 length: 15
D gene: TRBD2
V gene: TRBV18
J gene: TRBJ2-7
clone size: medium-sized
CDR3 DNA: TGTGCCAGCTCACCAGGGGCGGGAGGGCCCTACGAGCAGTACTTC
CDR3 protein: CASSPGAGGPYEQYF

CDR3 length: 14
D gene: NA
V gene: TRBV28
J gene: TRBJ1-1
clone size: few
CDR3 DNA: TGTGCCAGCAGTTCCCCCAACATGAACACTGAAGCTTTCTTT
CDR3 protein: CASSSPNMNTEAFF

CDR3 length: 15
D gene: NA
V gene: TRBV11-3
J gene: TRBJ2-7
clone size: NA
CDR3 DNA: TGTGCCAGCAGCTTGGGACCTACTGAATCCTACGAGCAGTACTTC
CDR3 protein: CASSLGPTESYEQYF